The T cell receptor beta chain described here comes from a study of Graves' ophthalmopathy and Graves' hyperthyroidism. Study-wide results and limits: In separating ophthalmopathy from stable hyperthyroidism, a 13-signature model achieved roughly 89% sensitivity and around 80% specificity. Most thyroid clonotypes expanded beyond 0.001 frequency were also found in blood.

A duration under 3 months, NOSPECS ≥4, CAS ≥3 and moderate-to-severe activity characterized the donors with ophthalmopathy. The authors amplified TCR beta CDR3 regions from RNA transcripts. Second-round multiplex PCR came after a first-round RT-PCR that employed HTBI primers. In TCRdb, the multiplex PCR reads were re-called with MiXCR into one record per CDR3 protein. This table has 150,000 or so distinct CDR3 sequences, approximately 40% appearing once. The V and J ends lost 7 bases and 0 bases, in that order; junction bases with no gene match: 5. This CDR3 is built from 14 residues. Germline values: CDR1 SNHLY, CDR2 FYNNEI. A remark on this clonotype: No antigen is known for it.

The chain combines TRBV2 with TRBJ2-7; 8 bases fit TRBD1. This TCR derives from a middle-aged woman with Graves' ophthalmopathy. The sequenced sample was peripheral blood. CDR3 sequence: CASKGDRSSYEQYF. The CDR3, as DNA: TGTGCCAGCAAGGGGGACAGGAGCTCCTACGAGCAGTACTTC.